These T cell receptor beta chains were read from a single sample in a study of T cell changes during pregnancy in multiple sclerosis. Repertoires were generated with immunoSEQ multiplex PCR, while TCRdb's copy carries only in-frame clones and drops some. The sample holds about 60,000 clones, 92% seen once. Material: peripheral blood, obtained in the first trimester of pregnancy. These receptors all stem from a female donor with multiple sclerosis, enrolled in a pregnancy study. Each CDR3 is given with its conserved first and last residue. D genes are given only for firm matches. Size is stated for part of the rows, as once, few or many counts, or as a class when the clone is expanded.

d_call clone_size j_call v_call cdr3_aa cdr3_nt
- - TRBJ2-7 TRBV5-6 CASSLERYEQYF TGTGCCAGCAGCTTGGAGCGGTACGAGCAGTACTTC
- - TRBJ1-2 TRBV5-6 CASSLDRTRGYTF TGTGCCAGCAGTCTGGACAGAACTCGGGGCTACACCTTC
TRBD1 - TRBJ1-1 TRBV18 CASSPPGQGAKNTEAFF TGTGCCAGCTCACCTCCGGGACAGGGGGCGAAGAACACTGAAGCTTTCTTT
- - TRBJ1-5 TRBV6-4 CASSEGVNQPQHF TGTGCCAGCAGTGAAGGGGTGAATCAGCCCCAGCATTTT
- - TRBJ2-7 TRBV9 CASSSTGTFEQYF TGTGCCAGCAGCTCGACAGGGACTTTCGAGCAGTACTTC
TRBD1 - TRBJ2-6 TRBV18 CASSDTGAGANVLTF TGTGCCAGCTCAGATACAGGGGCTGGGGCCAACGTCCTGACTTTC
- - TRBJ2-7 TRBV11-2 CASSTLPGSYEQYF TGTGCCAGCAGCACACTTCCAGGCTCCTACGAGCAGTACTTC
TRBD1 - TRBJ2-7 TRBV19 CASTVGTGSSYEQYF TGTGCCAGTACCGTTGGGACAGGTAGCTCCTACGAGCAGTACTTC
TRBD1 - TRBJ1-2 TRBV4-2 CASSQEGQGEYGYTF TGTGCCAGCAGCCAAGAAGGACAGGGGGAATATGGCTACACCTTC
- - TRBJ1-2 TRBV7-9 CASSLGQINYGYTF TGTGCCAGCAGCTTAGGACAGATTAACTATGGCTACACCTTC
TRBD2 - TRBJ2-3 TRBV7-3 CASSLSGGLAGPTDTQYF TGTGCCAGCAGCTTATCCGGGGGACTAGCGGGCCCCACAGATACGCAGTATTTT
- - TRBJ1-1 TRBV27 CASSLPTATGNTEAFF TGTGCCAGCAGTTTACCAACCGCAACAGGGAACACTGAAGCTTTCTTT
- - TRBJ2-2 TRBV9 CASSVAGGVETGELFF TGTGCCAGCAGCGTAGCGGGGGGCGTAGAAACCGGGGAGCTGTTTTTT
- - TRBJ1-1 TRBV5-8 CASKSPQGWGNTEAFF TGTGCCAGCAAATCCCCTCAGGGGTGGGGGAACACTGAAGCTTTCTTT
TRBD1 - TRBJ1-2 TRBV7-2 CASSSRQGKMGGYTF TGTGCCAGCAGCTCCAGACAGGGGAAAATGGGGGGCTACACCTTC
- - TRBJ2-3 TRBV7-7 CASSPGDVTDTQYF TGTGCTAGCAGCCCGGGGGACGTGACAGATACGCAGTATTTT
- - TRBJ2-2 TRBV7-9 CASSLAPPGELFF TGTGCCAGCAGCTTAGCCCCCCCGGGGGAGCTGTTTTTT
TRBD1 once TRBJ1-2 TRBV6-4 CASSDSGTGGFGYTF TGTGCCAGCAGTGACTCTGGGACAGGGGGCTTTGGCTACACCTTC
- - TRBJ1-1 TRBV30 CAWSVGRIYTEAFF TGTGCCTGGAGTGTTGGCAGAATATACACTGAAGCTTTCTTT
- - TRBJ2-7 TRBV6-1 CASSGVITGHSYEQYF TGTGCCAGCAGTGGAGTTATAACGGGTCACTCCTACGAGCAGTACTTC
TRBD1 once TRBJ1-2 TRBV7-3 CASSLGGTGDERTF TGTGCCAGCAGCCTCGGTGGGACAGGGGATGAAAGAACCTTC
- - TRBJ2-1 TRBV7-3 CASSLSLTHEQFF TGTGCCAGCAGCTTAAGTCTAACTCATGAGCAGTTCTTC
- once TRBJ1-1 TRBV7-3 CATSTKRNTEAFF TGTGCCACCTCTACGAAGCGGAACACTGAAGCTTTCTTT
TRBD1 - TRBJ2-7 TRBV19 CASSRDRGYEQYF TGTGCCAGTAGTAGAGACAGGGGCTACGAGCAGTACTTC
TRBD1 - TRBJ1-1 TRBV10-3 CAIKGGQGGGGTEAFF TGTGCCATCAAAGGGGGACAGGGAGGAGGAGGAACTGAAGCTTTCTTT
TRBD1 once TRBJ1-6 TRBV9 CASSVDLGTGVEPLHF TGTGCCAGCAGCGTAGATTTGGGGACAGGGGTTGAACCCCTCCACTTT
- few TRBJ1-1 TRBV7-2 CASSVNTEAFF TGTGCCAGCAGCGTAAACACTGAAGCTTTCTTT
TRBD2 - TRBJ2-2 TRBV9 CASSAKAGRTGELFF TGTGCCAGCAGCGCAAAAGCGGGGAGGACCGGGGAGCTGTTTTTT
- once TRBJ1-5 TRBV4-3 CASSQDVGVQGQPQHF TGCGCCAGCAGCCAAGATGTAGGTGTCCAGGGTCAGCCCCAGCATTTT
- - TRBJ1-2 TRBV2 CASSRSGYGYTF TGTGCCAGCAGTCGGTCGGGGTATGGCTACACCTTC
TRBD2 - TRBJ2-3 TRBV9 CASSPSGRGLDTQYF TGTGCCAGCAGCCCTTCAGGGCGGGGGTTAGATACGCAGTATTTT
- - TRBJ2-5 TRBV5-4 CASSLLRTRGEETQYF TGTGCCAGCAGCTTGTTGAGAACCCGGGGAGAGGAGACCCAGTACTTC
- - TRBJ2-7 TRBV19 CASSGGRRAPPYEQYF TGTGCCAGTAGTGGGGGGAGAAGGGCCCCCCCCTACGAGCAGTACTTC
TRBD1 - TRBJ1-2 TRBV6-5 CASSRGQINYGYTF TGTGCCAGCAGCCGGGGACAGATTAACTATGGCTACACCTTC
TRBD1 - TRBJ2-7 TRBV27 CARDRAQYEQYF TGTGCCAGGGACAGGGCCCAATACGAGCAGTACTTC
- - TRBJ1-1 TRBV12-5 CASGLKGGRRDTEAFF TGTGCTAGTGGTTTGAAGGGGGGGCGCCGGGACACTGAAGCTTTCTTT
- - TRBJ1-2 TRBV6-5 CASSSLATANYGYTF TGTGCCAGCAGTTCCCTCGCGACAGCAAACTATGGCTACACCTTC
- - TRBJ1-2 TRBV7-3 CASSLMVQTGYTF TGTGCCAGCAGCTTAATGGTGCAGACAGGCTACACCTTC
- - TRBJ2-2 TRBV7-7 CASSLEVWGDSTGELFF TGTGCTAGCAGCTTAGAGGTGTGGGGGGATTCCACCGGGGAGCTGTTTTTT
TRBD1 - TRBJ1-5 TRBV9 CASSEGAGYPSQPQHF TGTGCCAGCAGCGAGGGGGCAGGCTACCCTAGTCAGCCCCAGCATTTT
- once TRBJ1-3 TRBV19 CASGITGTGNTIYF TGTGCCAGCGGGATTACAGGGACTGGAAACACCATATATTTT
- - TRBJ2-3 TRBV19 CASSMGQADTQYF TGTGCCAGTAGTATGGGGCAGGCAGATACGCAGTATTTT
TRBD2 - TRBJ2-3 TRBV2 CASSSGEPDTQYF TGTGCCAGCAGTAGCGGGGAGCCAGATACGCAGTATTTT
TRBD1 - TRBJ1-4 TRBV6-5 CASSYSIRQGGEKLFF TGTGCCAGCAGTTACTCGATACGGCAGGGGGGAGAAAAACTGTTTTTT
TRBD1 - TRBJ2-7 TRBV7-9 CASSSQGDNPYEQYF TGTGCCAGCAGCTCTCAGGGGGATAACCCCTACGAGCAGTACTTC
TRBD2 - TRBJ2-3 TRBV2 CASTQRAGTTDTQYF TGTGCCAGCACCCAACGAGCGGGGACCACAGATACGCAGTATTTT
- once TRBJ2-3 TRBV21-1 CASFRGRSAQYF TGTGCCAGTTTCAGGGGTCGGTCTGCGCAGTATTTT
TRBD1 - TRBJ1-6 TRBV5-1 CASSLGTGDSPLHF TGCGCCAGCAGCTTAGGGACAGGGGATTCACCCCTCCACTTT
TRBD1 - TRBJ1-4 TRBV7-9 CASSLAGTGSKLFF TGTGCCAGCAGCTTAGCAGGGACAGGGTCAAAACTGTTTTTT
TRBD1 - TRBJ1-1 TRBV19 CASSFQGANTEAFF TGTGCCAGTAGTTTTCAGGGGGCGAACACTGAAGCTTTCTTT
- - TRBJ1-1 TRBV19 CASSRGGRLAEAFF TGTGCCAGTAGCCGTGGGGGGAGGTTGGCTGAAGCTTTCTTT
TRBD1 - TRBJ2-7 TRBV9 CASSVTGTASYEQYF TGTGCCAGCAGCGTGACCGGGACAGCGTCCTACGAGCAGTACTTC
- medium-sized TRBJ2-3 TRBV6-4 CASSDGATDTQYF TGTGCCAGCAGTGACGGGGCGACAGATACGCAGTATTTT
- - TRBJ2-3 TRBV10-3 CAISVEEEGDTQYF TGTGCCATCAGTGTAGAAGAGGAGGGAGATACGCAGTATTTT
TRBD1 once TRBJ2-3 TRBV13 CASSFSGTGRADTQYF TGTGCCAGCAGCTTCTCCGGGACAGGGCGAGCAGATACGCAGTATTTT